Each of the 16 T cell receptor beta chains below was sequenced from the same sample in a study of T cells in Graves' hyperthyroidism and ophthalmopathy. RNA transcripts were the template for amplifying TCR beta CDR3 regions. In the first-round RT-PCR of the TCR CDR3, the HTBI primer set was used. TCRdb recomputed calls from the multiplex PCR reads with MiXCR, one row per CDR3 protein. The sample has 300,000 to 350,000 distinct CDR3 sequences; approximately 14% are singletons. Sequencing input: blood. Receptor source: a woman aged 30 to 39 with Graves' hyperthyroidism.

The chain combines TRBV29-1 with TRBJ2-7; 12 nucleotides line up with TRBD1. V trimming: 6 bases; J trimming: 5 bases; junction bases outside the gene matches: 11. The CDR3 runs 15 residues. Germline V CDR1 and CDR2: SQVTM, ANQGSEA. DNA for the CDR3: TGCAGCGTGAACCTCCGGGACAGGGGGCTGCACGAGCAGTACTTC. It is translated as CSVNLRDRGLHEQYF.

The V gene is TRBV19, the J gene TRBJ2-7; 8 bases are shared with TRBD1. This CDR3 is built from 13 residues. Germline values: CDR1 LNHDA, CDR2 SQIVND (reference sequence). V lost 7 bases to trimming and J lost 7 bases; unmatched junction nucleotides: 9. In DNA form, the CDR3 reads TGTGCCAGTACCCGCGGGACAGGTTATGAGCAGTACTTC. Protein sequence: CASTRGTGYEQYF.

In its sample, this clonotype was seen many times. This chain connects TRBV12-3 or TRBV12-4 to TRBJ1-6, with 10 bases identical to TRBD1. The CDR3 extends over 14 amino acids. With V trimmed by 6 bases and J by 12 bases, 8 bases remained unmatched. CDR3 bases: TGTGCCAGCAGCCGGGACAGGGGCCTTGGACCCCTCCACTTT. This encodes CASSRDRGLGPLHF.

The chain combines TRBV30 with TRBJ2-7; TRBD1 or TRBD2 may be the D gene (5 bases each). The CDR3 is 13 amino acids. Trimming cost V 4 bases and J 9 bases, with 19 bases left between them. Looked up from germline, CDR1 is GTSNPN and CDR2 is SVGIG (reference sequence). CDR3 DNA sequence: TGTGCCTGGACCCCCCGGGACCCCTCTTTGCAGTACTTC. It specifies CAWTPRDPSLQYF.

This clonotype was recorded at least ten times. The genes are TRBV2 and TRBJ1-4; D gene unclear. V was shortened by 1 base and J by 0 bases, with 9 bases between the two germline ends. The CDR3 runs to 16 residues. The germline V gene has CDR1 SNHLY and CDR2 FYNNEI. In DNA, the CDR3 is TGTGCCAGCAGTGAAGAGCGAATAGCAACTAATGAAAAACTGTTTTTT. Its protein product is CASSEERIATNEKLFF.

This clonotype was recorded a few times. V usage is TRBV20-1 and J usage is TRBJ1-5; D uncertain. Germline values: CDR1 DFQATT, CDR2 SNEGSKA (reference sequence). V gave up 2 bases and J gave up 2 bases, with 7 bases separating them. This CDR3 has 13 residues. CDR3 loop: CSARQAGNQPQHF. The CDR3 DNA follows: TGCAGTGCTAGACAGGCAGGCAATCAGCCCCAGCATTTT.

This clonotype has ten or more counts. The chain carries TRBV12-3 or TRBV12-4 and TRBJ1-2; D is undetermined. This CDR3 comprises 13 residues. V lost 1 base and J lost 2, with 5 bases in between. This CDR3 is CASSLEDNYGYTF. The CDR3, as DNA: TGTGCCAGCAGTTTAGAGGACAACTATGGCTACACCTTC.

This clonotype was observed at least ten times. The chain is built from TRBV29-1 and TRBJ2-1; TRBD1 agrees at 11 bases. The CDR3 is 14 amino acids. Losses at the gene ends were 6 bases for V and 9 bases for J; bases not matched to a gene: 10. Germline values: CDR1 SQVTM, CDR2 ANQGSEA. The CDR3 DNA is TGCAGCGTCTCCGGGACAGGGGGTTTTTCTGAGCAGTTCTTC. This gives the protein CSVSGTGGFSEQFF.

This clonotype came up once. The genes are TRBV28 and TRBJ2-1; 10 bases align to TRBD2. CDR1 is MDHEN, CDR2 SYDVKM, per germline. CDR3 size: 15 residues. V dropped 6 bases and J dropped 6; count of bases not matched to a gene: 8. CDR3 in DNA: TGTGCCAGCAGACGAGAGAGCGGGAGGGCCAATGAGCAGTTCTTC. It specifies CASRRESGRANEQFF. The full variable domain, with the rest looked up from reference TRBV28 and TRBJ2-1, is DVKVTQSSRYLVKRTGEKVFLECVQDMDHENMFWYRQDPGLGLRLIYFSYDVKMKEKGDIPEGYSVSREKKERFSLILESASTNQTSMYLCASRRESGRANEQFFGPGTRLTVL.

This clonotype has a count of ten or more. The chain employs TRBV7-9 and TRBJ2-7; no definite D call. CDR1 SEHNR and CDR2 FQNEAQ come from the germline V gene (reference sequence). Trimming took off 5 bases at V and 6 bases at J, with 20 bases between the two ends. The CDR3 length is 15 residues. The CDR3 region is CASSLPPGPKAEQYF. The CDR3 bases are TGTGCCAGCAGCCTTCCTCCTGGACCCAAGGCCGAGCAGTACTTC.

This clonotype was found a few times. The V call is TRBV7-2, the J call TRBJ1-5; a weak D match, TRBD1 (6 bases). This CDR3 spans 16 amino acids. Trimming shortened V by 0 bases and J by 2 bases, and 11 bases separated the two germline ends. The germline V gene encodes CDR1 SGHTA and CDR2 FQGNSA. CDR3 loop: CASSLATDSGNQPQHF. CDR3 DNA sequence: TGTGCCAGCAGCTTAGCGACGGACAGCGGCAATCAGCCCCAGCATTTT.

This clonotype appeared a few times. The chain links TRBV7-9 to TRBJ2-2; 7 nucleotides align to TRBD1. Germline CDR1 SEHNR, CDR2 FQNEAQ (reference sequence). V trimming: 6 bases; J trimming: 7 bases; junction bases outside the gene matches: 11. The CDR3 covers 15 residues. The CDR3 sequence is CASRPTTGDIGELFF. CDR3 nucleotides: TGTGCCAGCAGGCCAACAACAGGGGACATCGGGGAGCTGTTTTTT.

This clonotype has a count of ten or more. The gene calls are TRBV6-1 and TRBJ1-5; TRBD1 matches 7 bases. The V segment lost 6 bases and the J segment 11 bases; nucleotides outside the gene matches: 19. The CDR3 runs 16 residues. From germline, CDR1 is MNHNS and CDR2 SASEGT. The CDR3 reads CASSGTVNVRAPAQHF. In nucleotides, the CDR3 is TGTGCCAGCAGCGGGACAGTCAACGTTCGGGCCCCTGCCCAGCATTTT.

About this clonotype: Possible read error: a much larger clone is one base away. The chain couples TRBV3-1 to TRBJ1-1; weak D call: TRBD1 (6 bases). The length of the CDR3 is 15 residues. In germline, CDR1 is LGHDT, CDR2 YNNKEL (reference sequence). V lost 4 bases, J lost 4 bases, and 16 bases lay in between. DNA for the CDR3: TGTGCCAGCAGCCCAGCATGGGGGGCGAGCACTGAAGCTTTCTTT. Residues: CASSPAWGASTEAFF. The variable domain in full, completed from reference TRBV3-1 and TRBJ1-1, reads DTAVSQTPKYLVTQMGNDKSIKCEQNLGHDTMYWYKQDSKKFLKIMFSYNNKELIINETVPNRFSPKSPDKAHLNLHINSLELGDSAVYFCASSPAWGASTEAFFGQGTRLTVV.

The CDR3 DNA follows: TGCGCCAGCAGCTTGCGTCAGGGTCAAGATACGCAGTATTTT. Its translation is CASSLRQGQDTQYF. The rearrangement links TRBV5-1 to TRBJ2-3; a weak D match, TRBD1 (5 bases). The CDR3 consists of 14 residues. The V end was cut by 1 base, the J end by 5 bases, with 11 bases between. Germline V gene data show CDR1 as SGHRS and CDR2 as YFSETQ.

This clonotype was seen many times. The genes are TRBV12-3 or TRBV12-4 and TRBJ2-2; D could derive from TRBD1 or TRBD2 (5 bases each). Between the trimmed V and J ends, which lost 3 bases and 2 bases, there was a span of 10 bases. This CDR3 has 15 amino acids. The CDR3 DNA reads as TGTGCCAGCAGTTTGAGGGGTTTTAACACCGGGGAGCTGTTTTTT. Translation: CASSLRGFNTGELFF.